This T cell receptor beta chain emerged from a study of T cell responses to AZD1222 COVID-19 vaccine. Whole-study results and caveats: Only a handful of AZD1222 recipients, several in all, had baseline seropositivity. Mostly white British, mostly female donors; authors suggested clonal diversity may be underestimated.

This clone was found once. The antigen is undetermined. The protocol was immunoSEQ multiplex PCR, while the TCRdb copy is restricted to in-frame clones and leaves out a portion. The sample has roughly 140,000 clones; approximately 89% are singletons. The germline V gene encodes CDR1 KGHSH and CDR2 LQKENI. Deletions cut 1 base from V and 9 bases from J, with 11 bases between. The CDR3 sequence is 13 residues long. Specimen: peripheral blood, collected on day 0 of AZD1222 vaccination. This TCR was recovered from an adult in good health. The chain employs TRBV18 and TRBJ2-3, with D tentatively TRBD2 (6 bases). The CDR3 loop is CASSPQGLETQYF. The CDR3 DNA is TGTGCCAGCTCACCACAGGGACTTGAGACGCAGTATTTT.